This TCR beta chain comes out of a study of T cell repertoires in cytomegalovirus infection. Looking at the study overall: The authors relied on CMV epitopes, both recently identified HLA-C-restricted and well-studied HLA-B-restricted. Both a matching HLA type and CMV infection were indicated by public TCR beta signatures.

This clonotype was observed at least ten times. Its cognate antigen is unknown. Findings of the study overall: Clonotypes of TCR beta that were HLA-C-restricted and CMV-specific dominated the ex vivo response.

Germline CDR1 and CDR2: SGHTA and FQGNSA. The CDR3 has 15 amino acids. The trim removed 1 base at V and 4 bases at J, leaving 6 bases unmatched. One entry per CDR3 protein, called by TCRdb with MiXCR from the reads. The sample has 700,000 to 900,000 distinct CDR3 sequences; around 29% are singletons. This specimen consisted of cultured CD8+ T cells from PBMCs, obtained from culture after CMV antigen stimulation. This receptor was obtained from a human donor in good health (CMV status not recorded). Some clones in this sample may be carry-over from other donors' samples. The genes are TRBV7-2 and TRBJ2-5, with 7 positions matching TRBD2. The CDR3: CASSLVRLAGETQYF. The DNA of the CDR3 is TGTGCCAGCAGCTTAGTTAGACTAGCCGGAGAGACCCAGTACTTC.